Reported below is one T cell receptor beta chain. This sample also contains other DNA sequences that code for the same CDR3. Across about two dozen US areas, participants ranged in age from about 18 to 100 years. Participants' own reports of clinical history determined their cohort assignment. Recovered status in Cohort 3 required two negative PCRs, clearance, or symptom resolution. This entry belongs to a study of blood T cell repertoires in COVID-19. For the study at large: There were acute and convalescent COVID-19 samples, and they came from the United States, Italy and Spain.

CDR1 and CDR2 from the germline V gene are SNHLY and FYNNEI. This CDR3 spans 11 amino acids. The V gene lost 5 bases and the J gene lost 2 bases, with 4 bases spanning the gap. Method: immunoSEQ multiplex PCR; TCRdb's copy keeps in-frame clones and lacks some. This sample has around 150,000 clones, with 75% to 85% found just once. V usage is TRBV2 and J usage is TRBJ2-7; the D is unclear. The origin of this receptor is a woman aged 60-75 years who had recovered from COVID-19. Sequences were obtained from PBMCs or T cells enriched from blood (not recorded which). The CDR3 sequence is CASSPAYEQYF. CDR3 in DNA: TGTGCCAGCAGTCCTGCCTACGAGCAGTACTTC.